The next 21 T cell receptor beta chains were all read from a single sample in a study of CD8 T cells in Susac syndrome. Random hexamers were used to reverse transcribe 0.5 to 1 ug of RNA. One entry per CDR3 protein, called by TCRdb with MiXCR from the immunoSEQ multiplex PCR reads. This table holds over 350,000 distinct CDR3 sequences, approximately 85% found once. Sequenced: CD8+ T cells from PBMCs. The source is a human donor with multiple sclerosis.

This clonotype was counted between two and nine times. In DNA form, the CDR3 reads TGCGCCAGCAGCCAAGACGGCGGGGCTTTCACAGATACGCAGTATTTT. Translated: CASSQDGGAFTDTQYF. The chain recombines TRBV4-1 with TRBJ2-3; weak D call: TRBD2 (6 bases). V dropped 0 bases and J dropped 2 bases, with 12 bases sitting between them. CDR1 is MGHRA and CDR2 is YSYEKL in the germline V gene. This CDR3 is built from 16 residues.

V and J are TRBV20-1 and TRBJ2-2; no reliable D call. The CDR3 covers 14 residues. Trimming took 0 bases from V and 5 from J, leaving 10 bases between them. Germline V gene lookup returns CDR1 DFQATT and CDR2 SNEGSKA (reference sequence). This chain's CDR3 is CSAREPGLTGELFF. The CDR3 DNA is TGCAGTGCTAGAGAACCGGGCCTTACCGGGGAGCTGTTTTTT.

The rearrangement uses TRBV20-1 and TRBJ1-4, with 7 bases matching TRBD1. V lost 5 bases and J lost 10; bases outside the gene matches: 7. From germline, CDR1 is DFQATT and CDR2 SNEGSKA (reference sequence). This CDR3 is 12 amino acids long. The CDR3 DNA reads as TGCAGTGCTCTAGGGGGCGGAGGAAAACTGTTTTTT. It codes for CSALGGGGKLFF.

The chain uses TRBV19 and TRBJ2-7; a weak D match, TRBD1 (7 bases). V was trimmed by 3 bases and J by 4 bases, leaving 13 bases between them. Germline-derived CDR1 and CDR2 are LNHDA and SQIVND (reference sequence). The CDR3 is 14 amino acids. Here the CDR3 DNA reads TGTGCCAGTAGTATCGGAGGGGGCGGGTACGAGCAGTACTTC. It translates to CASSIGGGGYEQYF.

The chain recombines TRBV19 with TRBJ1-6; no definite D call. Trimming shortened V by 1 base and J by 7 bases, and 14 bases separated the two germline ends. From germline, CDR1 is LNHDA and CDR2 SQIVND (reference sequence). The CDR3 consists of 16 residues. The CDR3 sequence: CASSIAPLPGNSPLHF. In DNA form, the CDR3 reads TGTGCCAGTAGTATAGCGCCGCTACCGGGAAATTCACCCCTCCACTTT. Variable domain in full (rest from reference TRBV19 and TRBJ1-6): DGGITQSPKYLFRKEGQNVTLSCEQNLNHDAMYWYRQDPGQGLRLIYYSQIVNDFQKGDIAEGYSVSREKKESFPLTVTSAQKNPTAFYLCASSIAPLPGNSPLHFGNGTRLTVT.

The V and J genes are TRBV7-8 and TRBJ1-3; D not certain. CDR3 size: 15 residues. The V and J ends lost 5 bases and 0 bases respectively, with 11 bases between them. Looked up from germline, CDR1 is SGHVS and CDR2 is FQNEAQ. The CDR3 is CASSRAGYSGNTIYF. CDR3 DNA sequence: TGTGCCAGCAGCCGAGCCGGGTACTCTGGAAACACCATATATTTT.

The chain carries TRBV11-2 and TRBJ2-7, with a tentative D call TRBD2 (5 bases). The CDR3 has 16 amino acids. The ends were cut back, 5 bases at V and 7 bases at J, with 24 bases in the middle. Per the germline V gene, CDR1 is SGHAT and CDR2 is FQNNGV. The CDR3 DNA follows: TGTGCCAGCAGCCCCCTCTCCGGGTCGGCCCCGGGGGAGCAGTACTTC. Translated, it gives CASSPLSGSAPGEQYF.

The chain uses TRBV28 and TRBJ2-7; D not certain. CDR3 size: 12 residues. V was trimmed by 3 bases and J by 6 bases, leaving 9 bases between them. Germline V gives CDR1 MDHEN, CDR2 SYDVKM. CDR3 region: CASSFLGAEQYF. Here the CDR3 DNA reads TGTGCCAGCAGTTTTCTAGGTGCCGAGCAGTACTTC.

The genes are TRBV6-5 and TRBJ2-7; 7 bases fit TRBD2. The V gene's germline CDR1 is MNHEY and CDR2 SVGAGI. The CDR3 contains 15 residues. V lost 5 bases and J lost 0; bases outside the gene matches: 7. The chain's CDR3 is CASSLAASRSYEQYF. CDR3 coding DNA: TGTGCCAGCAGTCTAGCGGCATCCCGCTCCTACGAGCAGTACTTC.

CDR3 region: CASSYLVGGVIYEQYF. CDR3 nucleotides: TGTGCCAGCAGTTACCTGGTAGGGGGGGTAATCTACGAGCAGTACTTC. The V call is TRBV6-5, the J call TRBJ2-7, with D possibly TRBD2 on 7 matching bases. Trimming removed 2 bases at V and 3 bases at J, with 17 bases between. Germline CDR1 reads MNHEY; CDR2 reads SVGAGI. The length of the CDR3 is 16 residues.

This clonotype came up a few times. This chain uses TRBV6-6 with TRBJ1-1; tentative D call: TRBD1 (5 bases). Germline V lookup: CDR1 MNHNY, CDR2 SVGAGI (reference sequence). This CDR3 has 13 residues. The V gene lost 0 bases and the J gene lost 8 bases, with 10 bases spanning the gap. Written as DNA, the CDR3 is TGTGCCAGCAGTTACTCGGGGCGGACAGAAGCTTTCTTT. Translating gives CASSYSGRTEAFF.

V usage is TRBV18 and J usage is TRBJ2-6; the D gene is possibly TRBD2 (6 bases). V lost 3 bases, J lost 0 bases, and 12 bases lay in between. The CDR3 loop spans 17 amino acids. The germline gives CDR1 KGHSH, CDR2 LQKENI. The CDR3 DNA reads as TGTGCCAGCTCACCCCGGGAGTGGTTCTCTGGGGCCAACGTCCTGACTTTC. This gives the protein CASSPREWFSGANVLTF.

V gene TRBV13 combines with J gene TRBJ2-7; the D gene is possibly TRBD2 (6 bases). Germline V gene sequence: CDR1 PRHDT, CDR2 FYEKMQ (reference sequence). Trimming took off 3 bases at V and 3 bases at J, with 15 bases between the two ends. CDR3 length: 15 amino acids. CDR3 residues: CASSFWRAGSYEQYF. The CDR3 coding sequence is TGTGCCAGCAGCTTTTGGAGGGCAGGGAGCTACGAGCAGTACTTC.

This sequence joins TRBV29-1 and TRBJ1-1; D is unclear. The ends were cut back, 5 bases at V and 0 bases at J, with 7 bases in the middle. This CDR3 spans 12 amino acids. Germline CDR1 is SQVTM and CDR2 is ANQGSEA. CDR3 amino acids: CSVSIMNTEAFF. The CDR3 region has the DNA TGCAGCGTTTCTATCATGAACACTGAAGCTTTCTTT.

This clonotype is a singleton in its sample. The rearrangement joins TRBV3-1 to TRBJ1-5; TRBD1 matches at 7 bases. V lost 4 bases to trimming and J lost 4 bases; unmatched junction nucleotides: 7. Germline lookup yields CDR1 LGHDT and CDR2 YNNKEL (reference sequence). The CDR3 loop spans 15 amino acids. The CDR3: CASSLGQTVNQPQHF. In DNA form, the CDR3 reads TGTGCCAGCAGCCTGGGACAGACAGTGAATCAGCCCCAGCATTTT.

In this sample, this clonotype turned up a few times. CDR3 amino acids: CASTPTAAGNSPLHF. The CDR3 nucleotides read TGTGCCAGTACCCCAACAGCGGCAGGAAATTCACCCCTCCACTTT. This sequence joins TRBV19 and TRBJ1-6; D gene ambiguous. The CDR3 runs to 15 residues. Germline V gene lookup returns CDR1 LNHDA and CDR2 SQIVND (reference sequence). The ends were cut back, 7 bases at V and 7 bases at J, with 17 bases in the middle.

The rearrangement links TRBV9 to TRBJ1-2, with 9 bases matching TRBD1. CDR1 and CDR2 from the germline V gene are SGDLS and YYNGEE. V was pared by 4 bases and J by 4 bases, with 11 bases of the junction left unmatched. This CDR3 is 16 amino acids long. The CDR3 DNA follows: TGTGCCAGCAGCCTCGGGCGGGACAGGGTAGCCTATGGCTACACCTTC. Residues: CASSLGRDRVAYGYTF. The full variable domain, completed using reference TRBV9 and TRBJ1-2, is DSGVTQTPKHLITATGQRVTLRCSPRSGDLSVYWYQQSLDQGLQFLIQYYNGEERAKGNILERFSAQQFPDLHSELNLSSLELGDSALYFCASSLGRDRVAYGYTFGSGTRLTVV.

V is TRBV10-3 and J is TRBJ2-7; the match to TRBD2 covers 9 bases. Trimming cost V 0 bases and J 3 bases; bases outside gene matches: 6. The CDR3 extends over 16 amino acids. CDR1 ENHRY and CDR2 SYGVKD come from the germline V gene. CDR3 amino acids: CAISESSGGPFYEQYF. The CDR3 DNA reads TGTGCCATCAGTGAGTCCAGCGGGGGGCCATTCTACGAGCAGTACTTC.

The chain joins TRBV20-1 to TRBJ2-1; no clear D. CDR1 and CDR2 from the germline V gene are DFQATT and SNEGSKA (reference sequence). V was cut by 3 bases and J by 1 base, with 7 bases left in between. CDR3 length: 13 residues. The CDR3: CSASGGSYNEQFF. The CDR3 DNA sequence: TGCAGTGCTAGTGGCGGATCCTACAATGAGCAGTTCTTC.

The chain has TRBV2 and TRBJ2-7; D might be TRBD2 (6 bases). The CDR3 covers 18 residues. Germline V gives CDR1 SNHLY, CDR2 FYNNEI. V was cut by 4 bases and J by 0 bases, with 22 bases left in between. CDR3 coding DNA: TGTGCCAGCAGTGCCCATGGCGGGGCGGACCAAAACTCCTACGAGCAGTACTTC. Protein product: CASSAHGGADQNSYEQYF.

The chain links TRBV12-3 or TRBV12-4 to TRBJ1-2; the D gene is possibly TRBD1 (5 bases). Between the trimmed V and J ends, which lost 2 bases and 8 bases, there was a span of 18 bases. The CDR3 loop spans 15 amino acids. The DNA of the CDR3 is TGTGCCAGCAGTTTACTACTCGGACACACGGGGGGCTACACCTTC. It yields the protein CASSLLLGHTGGYTF.